This note documents a single T cell receptor beta chain sequence. There are 11 residues in the CDR3. V lost 4 bases, J lost 8 bases, and 8 bases lay in between. Germline CDR1 reads MNHNY; CDR2 reads SVGAGI (reference sequence). The sample comes from a study of T cells after yellow fever vaccination. TCRdb passed the 5' RACE reads through MiXCR, listing each CDR3 protein once. The sample has hundreds of thousands of distinct CDR3 sequences, roughly 4% seen once. The sequence was obtained from a man aged 18 to 35 who received the YFV17D yellow fever vaccine. The chain links TRBV6-6 to TRBJ1-2; D is uncertain. Sequences were derived from PBMCs, sampled on the day of the yellow fever booster vaccination. The CDR3 DNA follows: TGTGCCAGCAGTTTCCCCTCGGGCTACACCTTC. This codes for CASSFPSGYTF.